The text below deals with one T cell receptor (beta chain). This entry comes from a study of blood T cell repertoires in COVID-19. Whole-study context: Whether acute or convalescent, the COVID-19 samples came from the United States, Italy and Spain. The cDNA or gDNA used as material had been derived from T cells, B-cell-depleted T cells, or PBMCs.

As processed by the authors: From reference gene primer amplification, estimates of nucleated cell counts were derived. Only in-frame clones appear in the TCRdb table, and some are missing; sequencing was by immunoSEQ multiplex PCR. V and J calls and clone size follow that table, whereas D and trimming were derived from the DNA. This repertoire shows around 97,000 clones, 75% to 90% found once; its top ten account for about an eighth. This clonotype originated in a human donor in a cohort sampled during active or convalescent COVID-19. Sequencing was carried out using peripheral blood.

The CDR3 region is CASSEGGKTNYGYTF. The CDR3 DNA reads as TGTGCCAGCAGTGAGGGGGGAAAGACTAACTATGGCTACACCTTC. The chain employs TRBV25-1 and TRBJ1-2; TRBD1 might be the D (5 bases). With 3 bases removed from V and 0 bases from J, the gap between germline ends came to 11 bases. Germline V gene lookup returns CDR1 MGHDK and CDR2 SYGVNS. The CDR3 runs 15 residues.